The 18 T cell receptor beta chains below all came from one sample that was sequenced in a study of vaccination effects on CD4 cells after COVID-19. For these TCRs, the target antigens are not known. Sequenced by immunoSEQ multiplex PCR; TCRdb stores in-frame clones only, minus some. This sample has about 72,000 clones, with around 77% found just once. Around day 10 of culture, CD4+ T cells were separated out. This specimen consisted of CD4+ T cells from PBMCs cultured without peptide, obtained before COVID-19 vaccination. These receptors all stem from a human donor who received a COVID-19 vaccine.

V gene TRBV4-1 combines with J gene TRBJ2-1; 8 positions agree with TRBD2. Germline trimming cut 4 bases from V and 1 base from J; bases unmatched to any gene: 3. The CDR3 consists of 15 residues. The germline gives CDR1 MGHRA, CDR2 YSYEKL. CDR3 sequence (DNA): TGCGCCAGCAGCCTTAGCGGGGTGTCCTACAATGAGCAGTTCTTC. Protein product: CASSLSGVSYNEQFF.

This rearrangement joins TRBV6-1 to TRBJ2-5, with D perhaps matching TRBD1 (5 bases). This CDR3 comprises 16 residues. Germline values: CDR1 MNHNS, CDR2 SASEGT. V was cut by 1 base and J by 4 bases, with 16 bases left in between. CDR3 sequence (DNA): TGTGCCAGCAGTGAAGATAGGGGTTGGAGCAGAGAGACCCAGTACTTC. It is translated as CASSEDRGWSRETQYF.

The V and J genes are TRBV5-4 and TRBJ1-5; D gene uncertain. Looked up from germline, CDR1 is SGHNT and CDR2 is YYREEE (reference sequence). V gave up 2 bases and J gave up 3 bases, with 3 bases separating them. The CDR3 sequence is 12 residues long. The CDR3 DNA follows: TGTGCCAGCAGCTTTGACAATCAGCCCCAGCATTTT. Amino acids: CASSFDNQPQHF.

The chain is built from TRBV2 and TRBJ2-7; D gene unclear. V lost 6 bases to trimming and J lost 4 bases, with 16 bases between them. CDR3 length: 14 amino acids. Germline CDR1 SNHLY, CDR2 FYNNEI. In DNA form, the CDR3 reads TGTGCCAGCAGGAGGATCTTCGGCGGTTACGAGCAGTACGTC. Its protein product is CASRRIFGGYEQYV.

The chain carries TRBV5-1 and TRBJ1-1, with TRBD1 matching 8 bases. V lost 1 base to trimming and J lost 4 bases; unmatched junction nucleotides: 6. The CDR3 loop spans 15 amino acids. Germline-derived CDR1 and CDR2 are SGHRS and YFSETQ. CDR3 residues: CASSLRAGGVTEAFF. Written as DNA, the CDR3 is TGCGCCAGCAGCTTGCGGGCAGGGGGCGTCACTGAAGCTTTCTTT.

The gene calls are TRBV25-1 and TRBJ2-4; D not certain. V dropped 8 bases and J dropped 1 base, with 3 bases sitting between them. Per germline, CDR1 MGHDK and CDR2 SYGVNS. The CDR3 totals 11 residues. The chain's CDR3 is CASAAKNIQYF. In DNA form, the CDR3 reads TGTGCCAGCGCCGCCAAAAACATTCAGTACTTC. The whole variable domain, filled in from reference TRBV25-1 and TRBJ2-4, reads EADIYQTPRYLVIGTGKKITLECSQTMGHDKMYWYQQDPGMELHLIHYSYGVNSTEKGDLSSESTVSRIRTEHFPLTLESARPSHTSQYLCASAAKNIQYFGAGTRLSVL.

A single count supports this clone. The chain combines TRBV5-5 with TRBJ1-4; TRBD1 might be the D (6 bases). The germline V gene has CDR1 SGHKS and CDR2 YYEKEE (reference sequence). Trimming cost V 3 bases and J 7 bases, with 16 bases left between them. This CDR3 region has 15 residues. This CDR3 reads CASSSTGQLLEKLFF. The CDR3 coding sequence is TGTGCCAGCAGCTCCACGGGACAACTGCTTGAAAAACTGTTTTTT. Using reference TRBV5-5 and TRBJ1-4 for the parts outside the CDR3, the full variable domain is DAGVTQSPTHLIKTRGQQVTLRCSPISGHKSVSWYQQVLGQGPQFIFQYYEKEERGRGNFPDRFSARQFPNYSSELNVNALLLGDSALYLCASSSTGQLLEKLFFGSGTQLSVL.

Here the CDR3 DNA reads TGCGCCAGCAGCTGGGGACAGGTCAATCAGCCCCAGCATTTT. Its translation: CASSWGQVNQPQHF. This chain connects TRBV4-1 to TRBJ1-5; TRBD1 matches at 8 bases. Germline CDR1 is MGHRA and CDR2 is YSYEKL. This CDR3 has 14 residues. With 5 bases clipped from V and 3 bases from J, the junction kept 3 bases outside the gene matches.

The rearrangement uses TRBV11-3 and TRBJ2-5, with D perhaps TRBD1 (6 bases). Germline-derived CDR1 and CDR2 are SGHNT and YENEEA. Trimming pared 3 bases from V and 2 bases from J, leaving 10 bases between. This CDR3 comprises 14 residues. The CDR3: CASSLYREQETQYF. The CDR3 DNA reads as TGTGCCAGCAGCTTGTACAGGGAACAAGAGACCCAGTACTTC.

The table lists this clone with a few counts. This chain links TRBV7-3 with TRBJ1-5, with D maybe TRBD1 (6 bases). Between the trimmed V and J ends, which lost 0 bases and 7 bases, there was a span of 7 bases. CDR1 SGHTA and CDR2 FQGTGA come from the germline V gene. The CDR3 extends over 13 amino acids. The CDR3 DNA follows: TGTGCCAGCAGCTTAACGCAGGGGCAGCCCCAGCATTTT. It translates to CASSLTQGQPQHF.

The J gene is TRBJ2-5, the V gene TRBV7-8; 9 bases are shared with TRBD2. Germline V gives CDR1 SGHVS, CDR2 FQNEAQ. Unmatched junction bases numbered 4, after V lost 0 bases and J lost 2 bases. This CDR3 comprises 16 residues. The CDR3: CASSLANAGGQETQYF. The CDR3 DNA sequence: TGTGCCAGCAGCTTAGCTAATGCGGGGGGGCAAGAGACCCAGTACTTC. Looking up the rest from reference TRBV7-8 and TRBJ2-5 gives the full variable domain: GAGVSQSPRYKVAKRGQDVALRCDPISGHVSLFWYQQALGQGPEFLTYFQNEAQLDKSGLPSDRFFAERPEGSVSTLKIQRTQQEDSAVYLCASSLANAGGQETQYFGPGTRLLVL.

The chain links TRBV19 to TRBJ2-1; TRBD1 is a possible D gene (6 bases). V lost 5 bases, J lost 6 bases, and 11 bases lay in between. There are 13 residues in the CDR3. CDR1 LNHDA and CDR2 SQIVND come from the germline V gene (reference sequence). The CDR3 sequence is CASSSQGFNEQFF. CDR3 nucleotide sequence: TGTGCCAGTAGTTCACAGGGTTTCAATGAGCAGTTCTTC.

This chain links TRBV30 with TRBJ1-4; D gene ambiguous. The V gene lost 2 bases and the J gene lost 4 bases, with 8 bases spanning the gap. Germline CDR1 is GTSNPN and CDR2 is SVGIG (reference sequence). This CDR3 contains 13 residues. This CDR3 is CAWSPGLNEKLFF. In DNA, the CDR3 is TGTGCCTGGAGTCCGGGCCTTAATGAAAAACTGTTTTTT. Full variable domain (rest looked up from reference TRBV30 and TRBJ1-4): SQTIHQWPATLVQPVGSPLSLECTVEGTSNPNLYWYRQAAGRGLQLLFYSVGIGQISSEVPQNLSASRPQDRQFILSSKKLLLSDSGFYLCAWSPGLNEKLFFGSGTQLSVL.

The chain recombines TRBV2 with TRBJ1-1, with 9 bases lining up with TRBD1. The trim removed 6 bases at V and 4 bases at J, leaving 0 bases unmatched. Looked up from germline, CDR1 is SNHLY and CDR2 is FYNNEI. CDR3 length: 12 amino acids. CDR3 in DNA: TGTGCCAGCAGGGACAGGGGCACTGAAGCTTTCTTT. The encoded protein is CASRDRGTEAFF.

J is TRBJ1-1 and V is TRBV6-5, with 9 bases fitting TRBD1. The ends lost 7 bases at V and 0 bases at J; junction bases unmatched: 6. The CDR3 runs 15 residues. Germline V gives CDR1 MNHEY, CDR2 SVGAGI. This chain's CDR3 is CASKRTGAMNTEAFF. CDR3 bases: TGTGCCAGCAAAAGGACAGGGGCAATGAACACTGAAGCTTTCTTT.

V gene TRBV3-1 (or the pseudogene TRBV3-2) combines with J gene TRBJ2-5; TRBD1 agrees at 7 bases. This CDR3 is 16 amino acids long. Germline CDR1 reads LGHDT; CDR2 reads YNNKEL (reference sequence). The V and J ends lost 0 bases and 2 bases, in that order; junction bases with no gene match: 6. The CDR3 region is CASSQDRGRGQETQYF. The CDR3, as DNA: TGTGCCAGCAGCCAAGATCGAGGCAGGGGGCAAGAGACCCAGTACTTC.

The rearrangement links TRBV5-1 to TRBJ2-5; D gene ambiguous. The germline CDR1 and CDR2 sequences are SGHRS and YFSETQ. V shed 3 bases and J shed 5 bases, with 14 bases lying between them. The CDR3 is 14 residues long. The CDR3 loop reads CASSYVQSWETQYF. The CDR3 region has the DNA TGCGCCAGCAGCTACGTACAGAGCTGGGAGACCCAGTACTTC.

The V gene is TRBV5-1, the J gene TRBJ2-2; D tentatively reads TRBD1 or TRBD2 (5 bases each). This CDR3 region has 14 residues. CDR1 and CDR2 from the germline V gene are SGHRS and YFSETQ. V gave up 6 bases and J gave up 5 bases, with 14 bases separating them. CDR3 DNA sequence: TGCGCCAGCACCTCCGAGGGGCCGACCGGGGAGCTGTTTTTT. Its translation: CASTSEGPTGELFF.